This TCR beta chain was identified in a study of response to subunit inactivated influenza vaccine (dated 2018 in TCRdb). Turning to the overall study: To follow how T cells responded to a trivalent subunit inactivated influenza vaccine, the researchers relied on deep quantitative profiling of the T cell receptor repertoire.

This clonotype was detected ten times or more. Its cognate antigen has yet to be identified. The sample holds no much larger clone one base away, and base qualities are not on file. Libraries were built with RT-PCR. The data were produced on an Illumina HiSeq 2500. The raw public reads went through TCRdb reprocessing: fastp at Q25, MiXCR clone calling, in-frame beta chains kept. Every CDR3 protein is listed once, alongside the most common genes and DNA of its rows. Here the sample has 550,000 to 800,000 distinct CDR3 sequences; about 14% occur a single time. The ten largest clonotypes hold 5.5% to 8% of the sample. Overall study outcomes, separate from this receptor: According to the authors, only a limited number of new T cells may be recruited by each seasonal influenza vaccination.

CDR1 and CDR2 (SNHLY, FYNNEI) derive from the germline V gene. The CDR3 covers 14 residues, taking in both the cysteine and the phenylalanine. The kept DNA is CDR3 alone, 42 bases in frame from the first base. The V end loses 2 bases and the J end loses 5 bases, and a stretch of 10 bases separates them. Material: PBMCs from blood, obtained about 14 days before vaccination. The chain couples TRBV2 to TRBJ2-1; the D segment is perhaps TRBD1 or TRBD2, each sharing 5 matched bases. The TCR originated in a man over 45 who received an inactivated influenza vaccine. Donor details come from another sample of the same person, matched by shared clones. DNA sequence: TGTGCCAGCAGTGAATGGGTGGGGGACAATGAGCAGTTCTTC. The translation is CASSEWVGDNEQFF.